This TCR beta chain came from a study of CD4 and CD8 cells across lung adenocarcinoma regions. Samples came from patients with localized non-small cell lung adenocarcinoma. V trimming: 5 bases; J trimming: 1 base; junction bases outside the gene matches: 9. This CDR3 contains 19 residues. The germline CDR1 and CDR2 sequences are SGHAT and FQNNGV. TCRdb called the PCR reads again in MiXCR, with one record for every CDR3 protein. The sample holds roughly 18,000 distinct CDR3 sequences, approximately 47% seen once. The V gene is TRBV11-2, the J gene TRBJ2-4; 15 bases line up with TRBD2. The clonotype was recovered from a female donor with lung adenocarcinoma. The CD4 and CD8 labels of this study may be unreliable. Sequenced: CD8+ T cells from the center of a lung tumor. The CDR3 nucleotides read TGTGCCAGCAGCCCCTGGGGACTAGCGGGAGGTGAGGCCAAAAACATTCAGTACTTC. It codes for CASSPWGLAGGEAKNIQYF.